This T cell receptor (beta chain) was sequenced during a study of blood T cell repertoires in COVID-19. The wider study: The origin of the acute and convalescent COVID-19 samples was the United States, Italy and Spain.

Trimming shortened V by 6 bases and J by 6 bases, and 14 bases separated the two germline ends. Per the germline V gene, CDR1 is MDHEN and CDR2 is SYDVKM. This CDR3 has 14 amino acids. Data came from immunoSEQ multiplex PCR; TCRdb stores just in-frame clones and leaves some out. Among fewer than 120,000 clones listed, approximately 90% were seen once. Input material: peripheral blood. The chain combines TRBV28 with TRBJ2-2; D might be TRBD1 (6 bases). The source is a woman aged 45-65 years with acute or convalescent COVID-19. The CDR3 bases are TGTGCCAGCAGAGAGGGACACTCCTCCGGGGAGCTGTTTTTT. It is translated as CASREGHSSGELFF.